The source of this TCR beta chain is a study of OX40 agonist ivuxolimab in advanced cancers. Overall study findings and caveats: Nonresponders, in some cases, also had low normalized T-cell clonal expansion. With doses of 0.1-3.0 mg/kg, partial responders showed among the lowest clonal expansion. The investigators did not determine what antigen specificity the expanded peripheral T cells had.

The table lists this clone with a few counts. Its antigen is unknown. Other DNA sequences in the sample encode the same CDR3. Individuals having autoimmune disease history or systemic immunosuppression were not enrolled. Germline assignment: CDR1 MNHEY and CDR2 SVGAGI. The CDR3 is 14 amino acids. The V end was cut by 3 bases, the J end by 3 bases, with 11 bases between. Sequencing used immunoSEQ multiplex PCR; TCRdb keeps in-frame clones, though not all of them. The table has fewer than 100,000 clones, approximately 80% seen once. This receptor was taken from an adult with an advanced solid tumor such as melanoma, head and neck, liver or kidney cancer. The sample here was CD4+ or CD8+ T cells sorted from blood, taken in a trial of the OX40 agonist ivuxolimab. V is TRBV6-5 and J is TRBJ1-1; TRBD1 might be the D (5 bases). CDR3 coding DNA: TGTGCCAGCAGTTATTCTCGGGGGGACACTGAAGCTTTCTTT. Translation gives CASSYSRGDTEAFF.